This TCR beta chain was captured by sequencing in a study of OX40 agonist ivuxolimab in advanced cancers. About the study: All patients had ivuxolimab intravenously every 2 weeks at 0.01 to 10 mg/kg. Three patients got partial responses; one had hepatocellular carcinoma and two had cutaneous melanoma.

Trimming at V came to 5 bases and at J to 4 bases, leaving 8 bases not matched to a gene. Germline lookup yields CDR1 SQVTM and CDR2 ANQGSEA. CDR3 length: 14 amino acids. Overall study results and limits: The antigens recognized by the expanded peripheral T cells, that is their antigen specificity, were not determined. At doses 0.1 to 3.0 mg/kg, CD4+ and CD8+ clones expanded.

Assay: immunoSEQ multiplex PCR; the TCRdb copy retains only in-frame clones and omits some. Among roughly 76,000 clones listed, 88% were seen once. As to this clone: Its target is unknown.

This chain uses TRBV29-1 with TRBJ2-3; 8 bases match TRBD2. The starting material was CD4+ or CD8+ T cells sorted from blood, obtained in a trial of the OX40 agonist ivuxolimab. The receptor was derived from an adult with an advanced solid tumor such as melanoma, head and neck, liver or kidney cancer. DNA for the CDR3: TGCAGCGTTCAGCGGGAGCTTGGGGCAGATACGCAGTATTTT. This gives the protein CSVQRELGADTQYF.